This T cell receptor (beta chain) was obtained from a study of T cells in Graves' hyperthyroidism and ophthalmopathy. Study-level points and caveats: Progression to ophthalmopathy was predicted a median of roughly 6.6 months early.

V was trimmed by 4 bases and J by 3 bases, leaving 9 bases between them. This CDR3 is 13 amino acids long. Germline V gene lookup returns CDR1 SNHLY and CDR2 FYNNEI. Amplified TCR beta CDR3 regions came from RNA transcripts. HTBI primers were the set used in a first-round RT-PCR of the TCR CDR3. TCRdb re-called the multiplex PCR reads with MiXCR, one entry per CDR3 protein. The repertoire consists of hundreds of thousands of distinct CDR3 sequences, with nearly 45% occurring once and the leading ten covering less than 9%. This clonotype has a count of ten or more. The antigen is undetermined. Uncontrolled infection, other autoimmune disease, pregnancy or lactation led to exclusion. Thyroid ultrasound, orbital computed tomography, clinical symptoms, and serum thyroxine and TRAb underpinned diagnoses.

This rearrangement joins TRBV2 to TRBJ2-5, with D unresolved. The clonotype originates from an adult man with Graves' disease, either hyperthyroidism or ophthalmopathy (not recorded which). Sequencing was performed on peripheral blood or thyroid tissue (not recorded which). In DNA form, the CDR3 reads TGTGCCAGCAGTGTCTCAGTTAAAGAGACCCAGTACTTC. It yields the protein CASSVSVKETQYF.